The sequence of this TCR beta chain was determined in a study of blood T cell repertoires in COVID-19. This clone came up once. Repertoires were generated with immunoSEQ multiplex PCR, while TCRdb's copy carries only in-frame clones and drops some. This table has about 290,000 clones, roughly 90% appearing once. V lost 2 bases and J 3 bases, leaving 4 bases between the germline ends. The germline gives CDR1 SNHLY, CDR2 FYNNEI. The CDR3 spans 12 residues. The sequenced material came from PBMCs or T cells enriched from blood (not recorded which). V gene TRBV2 combines with J gene TRBJ1-2, with D unresolved. The sequence was obtained from a woman aged 40 to 50 who had recovered from COVID-19. CDR3 in amino acids: CASSELYYGYTF. The CDR3 DNA reads TGTGCCAGCAGTGAACTCTACTATGGCTACACCTTC.